This record concerns one T cell receptor (beta chain) sequence. Its antigen is not known. The data stem from a study of vaccination effects on CD4 cells after COVID-19. Across the study: Samples collected post-vaccine were obtained a median of 72 days after the second dose.

Before any sequencing was done, the ViraFEST assay used viral peptide pools to expand antigen-specific CD4+ T cells. Following 10 days of culture, CD4+ T cells were isolated. The participants, recipients of two vaccine doses, got either BNT162b2 or mRNA-1273. Cells had half their medium changed to IL-2 medium on days 3 and 7. Per the germline V gene, CDR1 is LNHNV and CDR2 is YYDKDF (reference sequence). Deletions cut 1 base from V and 3 bases from J, with 7 bases between. CDR3 length: 14 residues. Study results and caveats: Marked clonal contraction of infection- and vaccine-induced clones was seen late after vaccination.

Libraries were prepared by immunoSEQ multiplex PCR; TCRdb keeps only in-frame clonotypes and omits some of them. In the table there are approximately 17,000 clones, just under 70% of which are singletons. The sequencing here drew on CD4+ T cells from PBMCs cultured with SARS-CoV-2 spike peptides, taken after COVID-19 vaccination. The chain carries TRBV15 and TRBJ1-5; D call uncertain. The clonotype comes from a human donor who received a COVID-19 vaccine. The CDR3 coding sequence is TGTGCCACCAGCAGAGGTAACAACAATCAGCCCCAGCATTTT. Its protein product is CATSRGNNNQPQHF.